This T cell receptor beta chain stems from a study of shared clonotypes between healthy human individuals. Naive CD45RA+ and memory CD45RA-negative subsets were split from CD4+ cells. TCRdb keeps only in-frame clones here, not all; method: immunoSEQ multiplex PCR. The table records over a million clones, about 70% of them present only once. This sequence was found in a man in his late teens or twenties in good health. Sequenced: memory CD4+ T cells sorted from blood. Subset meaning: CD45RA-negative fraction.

Here the CDR3 DNA reads TGCGCCAGCAGCCAAGAAGTCGGGGAGTCCTACAATGAGCAGTTCTTC. Encoded protein: CASSQEVGESYNEQFF. The V gene is TRBV4-3, the J gene TRBJ2-1; D is perhaps TRBD2 (5 bases). Germline V CDR1 and CDR2: LGHNA, YSLEER. The CDR3 totals 16 residues. Trimming removed 0 bases from V and 1 base from J, with 10 bases in between.